These T cell receptor beta chains were read from a single sample in a study of control samples from healthy donors and cancer patients. Method: immunoSEQ multiplex PCR; TCRdb's copy keeps in-frame clones and lacks some. This sample has fewer than 200,000 clones, with about 90% found just once. Sequenced material: blood. The receptors here all came from a man younger than 40 in good health. CDR3s include the opening cysteine and the closing phenylalanine or tryptophan. D genes are given only for firm matches. Some rows mark clone size as missing; the rest say once, few, many or name a class of expanded clone.

j_call clone_size v_call d_call cdr3_nt cdr3_aa
TRBJ1-2 - TRBV3-1/TRBV3-2 - TGTGCCAGCAGCCAACTGTCCGCAGCGCAGGGTGGCTACACCTTC CASSQLSAAQGGYTF
TRBJ1-4 - TRBV28 - TGTGCCAGCAGAGTTCTAGGGCTGGAAAATGAAAAACTGTTTTTT CASRVLGLENEKLFF
TRBJ1-6 - TRBV27 - TGTGCCAGCAGTTTTGCTAAGGCAGGGGCTTACGAGGATTCCTATAATTCACCCCTCCACTTT CASSFAKAGAYEDSYNSPLHF
TRBJ2-7 - TRBV10-3 - TGTGCCATCAGTGAGTCCCAGGGCCCGTACGAGCAGTACTTC CAISESQGPYEQYF
TRBJ1-4 - TRBV7-9 TRBD1 TGTGCCAGCGCAGACAGGGACAGTGAAAAACTGTTTTTT CASADRDSEKLFF
TRBJ1-5 - TRBV4-1 TRBD1 TGCGCCAGCAGCCCCAGACAGGGGGGAAACCAGCCCCAGCATTTT CASSPRQGGNQPQHF
TRBJ2-7 - TRBV19 - TGTGCCAGTAGTACCTCTACTACATCTCCGCGCGAGCAGTACTTC CASSTSTTSPREQYF
TRBJ1-6 once TRBV19 - TGTGCCAGTAGTATAACATATAATTCACCCCTCCACTTT CASSITYNSPLHF
TRBJ2-7 - TRBV11-3 - TGTGCCAGCAGCTTAGGTTTCGGCTACGAGCAGTACTTC CASSLGFGYEQYF
TRBJ1-5 - TRBV3-1/TRBV3-2 - TGTGCCAGCAGCCTCGGAGGGGACCCTAGCAATCAGCCCCAGCATTTT CASSLGGDPSNQPQHF
TRBJ2-7 - TRBV5-6 TRBD2 TGTGCCAGCAGCTTGGTAGGACTAGCGGGGGGGCGCGAGCAGTACTTC CASSLVGLAGGREQYF
TRBJ2-1 - TRBV6-4 TRBD1 TGTGCCAGCAGTGAAGGGACAGGGCTTGTCTACAATGAGCAGTTCTTC CASSEGTGLVYNEQFF
TRBJ1-1 - TRBV30 TRBD1 TGTGCCTGGAGTGTACCCGGGACAGGGTCCACTGAAGCTTTCTTT CAWSVPGTGSTEAFF
TRBJ2-7 - TRBV6-5 - TGTGCCAGCCTGGAAGGACGGAAGGGTCTCGAGCAGTACTTC CASLEGRKGLEQYF
TRBJ2-1 - TRBV7-9 TRBD1 TGTGCCAGCAGCTTAACTACAGGGGGGCCCAACAATGAGCAGTTCTTC CASSLTTGGPNNEQFF
TRBJ2-7 - TRBV18 - TGTGCCAGCTCATCGGGACGCTCCTACGAGCAGTACTTC CASSSGRSYEQYF
TRBJ2-1 - TRBV19 - TGTGCCAGTAGTCCCGAGAGGGAAGGAAGAGGCAATGAGCAGTTCTTC CASSPEREGRGNEQFF
TRBJ2-1 - TRBV7-2 - TGTGCCAGCAGCTTCTCACTAGCAAACAATGAGCAGTTCTTC CASSFSLANNEQFF
TRBJ1-5 - TRBV5-6 - TGTGCCAGCAGCTTGGCCAACAGAGGGCAGCCCCAGCATTTT CASSLANRGQPQHF
TRBJ2-2 - TRBV5-1 TRBD2 TGCGCCAGCAGCTTGGGGAAGTTAGCGGGAGAGATCGGGGAGCTGTTTTTT CASSLGKLAGEIGELFF
TRBJ2-1 - TRBV5-6 TRBD2 TGTGCCAGCAGCTTGCTAGCGGGAGGATATGAGCAGTTCTTC CASSLLAGGYEQFF
TRBJ2-3 - TRBV9 - TGTGCCAGCAGCGTAGTCAGCGGCGAGGCGCTAGATACGCAGTATTTT CASSVVSGEALDTQYF
TRBJ2-1 - TRBV7-9 TRBD2 TGTGCCAGCAGCCGGTTAGCGGGCGGATACAATGAGCAGTTCTTC CASSRLAGGYNEQFF
TRBJ2-1 - TRBV9 TRBD1 TGTGCCAGCAGCGTAGGTCCGGGACAGGGCCACAATGAGCAGTTCTTC CASSVGPGQGHNEQFF
TRBJ2-2 - TRBV7-9 - TGTGCCAGCAGCTCAGGGGGGGAGCTGTTTTTT CASSSGGELFF
TRBJ2-1 - TRBV5-6 - TGTGCCAGCAGCCTAAATCCTACCGGCCGGAATAATGAGCAGTTCTTC CASSLNPTGRNNEQFF